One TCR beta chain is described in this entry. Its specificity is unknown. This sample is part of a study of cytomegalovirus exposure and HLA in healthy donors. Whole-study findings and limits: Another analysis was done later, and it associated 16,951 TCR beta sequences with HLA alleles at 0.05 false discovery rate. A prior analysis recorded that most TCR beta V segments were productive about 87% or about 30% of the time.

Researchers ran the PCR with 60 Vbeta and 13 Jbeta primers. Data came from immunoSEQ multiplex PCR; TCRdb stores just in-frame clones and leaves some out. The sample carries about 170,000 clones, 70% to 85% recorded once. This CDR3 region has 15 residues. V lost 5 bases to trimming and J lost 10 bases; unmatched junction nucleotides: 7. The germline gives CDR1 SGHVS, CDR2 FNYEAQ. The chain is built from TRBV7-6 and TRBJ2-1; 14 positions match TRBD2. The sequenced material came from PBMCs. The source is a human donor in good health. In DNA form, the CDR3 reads TGTGCCAGCAGCCCCGGGACTAGCGGGGGTCAGGAGCAGTTCTTC. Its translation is CASSPGTSGGQEQFF.